Presented here are 27 T cell receptor beta chains from one specimen sequenced in a study of blood T cells in healthy people across ages. Together with a sample-barcoded 5' primer, a J-beta primer mix was included in a second PCR lasting about 6 to 11 cycles. TCRdb fed the 5' RACE reads into MiXCR, producing one record per CDR3 protein. The data show 800,000 or so distinct CDR3 sequences, more than 35% seen once. Sequenced input: blood. These TCRs come from a man at least 80 years old in good health.

This chain joins TRBV7-3 and TRBJ2-1; 8 bases align to TRBD2. V gave up 5 bases and J gave up 5 bases; unmatched junction bases: 8. The CDR3 has 15 amino acids. Germline V gene sequence: CDR1 SGHTA, CDR2 FQGTGA. The CDR3 protein is CASSLQRAGDNEQFF. CDR3 in DNA: TGTGCCAGCAGCCTCCAACGAGCGGGAGACAATGAGCAGTTCTTC.

CDR3 sequence reads: CASTEDFRFVTDTQYF. The DNA of the CDR3 is TGTGCCAGCACCGAGGATTTCAGGTTCGTCACAGATACGCAGTATTTT. The chain has TRBV6-6 and TRBJ2-3; no definite D call. The CDR3 spans 16 residues. V lost 7 bases, J lost 2 bases, and 19 bases lay in between. The germline V gene encodes CDR1 MNHNY and CDR2 SVGAGI (reference sequence).

For the CDR3, the DNA is TGTGCCAGCAGCCAAATCAATTCACCCCTCCACTTT. Translating it yields CASSQINSPLHF. The chain combines TRBV14 with TRBJ1-6; no clear D. Looked up from germline, CDR1 is SGHDN and CDR2 is FVKESK. The V end lost 2 bases, the J end lost 7 bases, and 3 bases lay between the germline ends. The CDR3 contains 12 residues. Full variable domain (rest looked up from reference TRBV14 and TRBJ1-6): EAGVTQFPSHSVIEKGQTVTLRCDPISGHDNLYWYRRVMGKEIKFLLHFVKESKQDESGMPNNRFLAERTGGTYSTLKVQPAELEDSGVYFCASSQINSPLHFGNGTRLTVT.

The chain has TRBV12-3 or TRBV12-4 and TRBJ2-1, with D unresolved. The length of the CDR3 is 11 residues. The V and J ends lost 3 bases and 13 bases respectively, with 10 bases between them. The CDR3 sequence: CASSFDRDQFF. In DNA form, the CDR3 reads TGTGCCAGCAGTTTTGATCGAGATCAGTTCTTC.

The chain is built from TRBV7-9 and TRBJ2-5, with TRBD1 identical over 7 bases. After removal of 2 bases from V and 3 bases from J, the junction contained 9 bases not matched to a gene. From germline, CDR1 is SEHNR and CDR2 FQNEAQ (reference sequence). The CDR3 has 16 amino acids. In DNA form, the CDR3 reads TGTGCCAGCAGCTTACTCGCAGGACAGGTGAAAGAGACCCAGTACTTC. Translated, it gives CASSLLAGQVKETQYF.

On this clonotype: This clone may be a read error of a much larger clone one base away. The chain uses TRBV7-2 and TRBJ2-7, with D possibly TRBD2 on 6 matching bases. This CDR3 is built from 15 residues. The V end lost 5 bases, the J end lost 2 bases, and 16 bases lay between the germline ends. Germline V gene lookup returns CDR1 SGHTA and CDR2 FQGNSA. CDR3 nucleotides: TGTGCCAGCAGCCCTCTTGGTAGCGGTGCCTACGAGCAGTACTTC. Translating gives CASSPLGSGAYEQYF.

The table lists this clonotype with a few counts. The rearrangement links TRBV7-2 to TRBJ2-1; 12 positions match TRBD1. The CDR3 loop spans 17 amino acids. Per germline, CDR1 SGHTA and CDR2 FQGNSA. Trimming at V came to 6 bases and at J to 7 bases, leaving 13 bases not matched to a gene. The CDR3: CASRNHPGQGASNEQFF. As DNA, the CDR3 is TGTGCCAGCAGAAACCACCCGGGACAGGGGGCTAGTAATGAGCAGTTCTTC.

This clonotype has a single count. The chain is built from TRBV7-8 and TRBJ1-2; 10 nucleotides line up with TRBD1. V was clipped by 4 bases and J by 4 bases; unmatched bases: 6. Germline V gene sequence: CDR1 SGHVS, CDR2 FQNEAQ. This CDR3 is 15 amino acids long. The CDR3 region has the DNA TGTGCCAGCAGCTCGACAGGGGGCGGCGGCTATGGCTACACCTTC. It codes for CASSSTGGGGYGYTF.

V is TRBV29-1 and J is TRBJ2-5; 8 nucleotides line up with TRBD2. CDR1 is SQVTM, CDR2 ANQGSEA, per germline. V dropped 6 bases and J dropped 11; count of bases not matched to a gene: 20. The CDR3 runs to 15 residues. The CDR3: CSVPRGAGGHNEQYF. The CDR3 bases are TGCAGCGTCCCCCGGGGGGCGGGAGGACACAATGAGCAGTACTTC.

In its sample, this clonotype was seen many times. This chain connects TRBV5-6 to TRBJ2-2; 10 bases fit TRBD1. This CDR3 comprises 17 residues. J lost 7 bases, V lost 1 base, and 10 bases had no gene match. In germline, CDR1 is SGHDT, CDR2 YYEEEE. The CDR3 region has the DNA TGTGCCAGCAGCTTGTACTTGGGACAGGGGAGTAACGGGGAGCTGTTTTTT. Its protein is CASSLYLGQGSNGELFF.

This clonotype was detected a few times. A much larger clone differs by one base, so this may be a read error. This chain links TRBV7-2 with TRBJ2-1, with D possibly matching TRBD1 (6 bases). From germline, CDR1 is SGHTA and CDR2 FQGNSA. Between the trimmed V and J ends, which lost 3 bases and 9 bases, there was a span of 9 bases. The CDR3 is 12 amino acids. The CDR3 coding sequence is TGTGCCAGCAGCTTTGTCAGGGGTGAGCAGTTCTTC. Its protein is CASSFVRGEQFF.

Details on this clonotype: One junction end disagrees with the germline gene, perhaps due to a read error. The chain links TRBV25-1 to TRBJ1-2; the D gene is possibly TRBD1 (6 bases). The CDR3 length is 14 residues. Germline V gene data show CDR1 as MGHDK and CDR2 as SYGVNS. The CDR3 loop reads CASRIDGGDYDYTF. CDR3 DNA sequence: TGTGCCAGCAGAATTGATGGGGGCGACTATGACTACACCTTC.

J is TRBJ2-3 and V is TRBV12-3 or TRBV12-4; D gene unclear. Trimming cost V 6 bases and J 1 base, with 11 bases left between them. The CDR3 length is 14 residues. The CDR3: CASRRREGTDTQYF. The CDR3 bases are TGTGCCAGCAGAAGACGAGAGGGCACAGATACGCAGTATTTT.

This clonotype has more than one count but fewer than ten. J is TRBJ2-5 and V is TRBV2; 8 nucleotides match TRBD2. Germline CDR1 is SNHLY and CDR2 is FYNNEI. With V trimmed by 7 bases and J by 2 bases, 3 bases remained unmatched. The CDR3 sequence is 13 residues long. CDR3: CASTGGRQETQYF. CDR3 DNA sequence: TGTGCCAGCACGGGCGGGAGGCAAGAGACCCAGTACTTC.

This rearrangement joins TRBV10-3 to TRBJ2-5; the D gene could be TRBD1 or TRBD2 (6 bases each). Germline V gene lookup returns CDR1 ENHRY and CDR2 SYGVKD. The V and J ends lost 0 bases and 11 bases respectively, with 19 bases between them. The CDR3 spans 15 residues. The CDR3 spells CAISESEGGIDEQYF. The CDR3 nucleotides are TGTGCCATCAGTGAGTCGGAGGGGGGAATCGATGAGCAGTACTTC.

V usage is TRBV20-1 and J usage is TRBJ1-5; 7 nucleotides match TRBD1. The CDR3 totals 20 residues. The V and J ends lost 0 bases and 0 bases, in that order; junction bases with no gene match: 17. Germline V lookup: CDR1 DFQATT, CDR2 SNEGSKA (reference sequence). DNA of the CDR3: TGCAGTGCTAGAGACCTGGGCCGGGACAGAACCATTAATAGCAATCAGCCCCAGCATTTT. Translating it yields CSARDLGRDRTINSNQPQHF.

This chain links TRBV11-3 with TRBJ2-5; 14 bases are a match to TRBD2. This CDR3 is 16 amino acids long. The germline CDR1 and CDR2 sequences are SGHNT and YENEEA. The trim removed 4 bases at V and 5 bases at J, leaving 6 bases unmatched. CDR3 sequence (DNA): TGTGCCAGCAGCTCGGGACTAGCGGGAGCAGAGGAGACCCAGTACTTC. Translated: CASSSGLAGAEETQYF. The full variable domain, in which reference TRBV11-3 and TRBJ2-5 provide the parts outside the CDR3, is EAGVVQSPRYKIIEKKQPVAFWCNPISGHNTLYWYLQNLGQGPELLIRYENEEAVDDSQLPKDRFSAERLKGVDSTLKIQPAELGDSAVYLCASSSGLAGAEETQYFGPGTRLLVL.

This clonotype has only a few counts. This chain links TRBV3-1 with TRBJ1-1; D unresolved. Trimming removed 2 bases from V and 3 bases from J, with 10 bases in between. Per germline, CDR1 LGHDT and CDR2 YNNKEL (reference sequence). CDR3 length equals 14 residues. CDR3 sequence: CASSQTPGHTEAFF. CDR3 DNA: TGTGCCAGCAGCCAAACGCCGGGTCACACTGAAGCTTTCTTT.

This clonotype was observed a handful of times. The chain joins TRBV28 to TRBJ2-5, with 8 bases lining up with TRBD1. This CDR3 has 15 amino acids. J gave up 2 bases and V 5 bases, and 7 bases lay outside the gene matches. Germline assignment: CDR1 MDHEN and CDR2 SYDVKM. The CDR3 protein is CASSLQGDGQETQYF. Here the CDR3 DNA reads TGTGCCAGCAGTCTACAGGGGGACGGGCAAGAGACCCAGTACTTC. Looking up the rest from reference TRBV28 and TRBJ2-5 gives the full variable domain: DVKVTQSSRYLVKRTGEKVFLECVQDMDHENMFWYRQDPGLGLRLIYFSYDVKMKEKGDIPEGYSVSREKKERFSLILESASTNQTSMYLCASSLQGDGQETQYFGPGTRLLVL.

The V and J genes are TRBV12-3 or TRBV12-4 and TRBJ2-5, with D tentatively TRBD1 (6 bases). Trimming took off 1 base at V and 11 bases at J, with 11 bases between the two ends. CDR3 length: 12 residues. The CDR3 loop is CASSLDRAKQYF. Here the CDR3 DNA reads TGTGCCAGCAGTTTAGACAGGGCCAAGCAGTACTTC.

The genes are TRBV29-1 and TRBJ1-1; D may be TRBD1 (6 bases). The CDR3 length is 13 residues. The germline V and J ends were trimmed by 6 bases and 0 bases, with 11 bases remaining between them. CDR1 and CDR2 from the germline V gene are SQVTM and ANQGSEA. The CDR3 loop reads CSVRQAVNTEAFF. The CDR3 nucleotides are TGCAGCGTACGACAGGCTGTGAACACTGAAGCTTTCTTT.

The chain uses TRBV27 and TRBJ2-3, with D uncertain. The CDR3 consists of 15 residues. The germline V and J ends were trimmed by 11 bases and 1 base, with 19 bases remaining between them. From germline, CDR1 is MNHEY and CDR2 SMNVEV (reference sequence). CDR3 nucleotide sequence: TGTGCCTCGGCCCCCAGAGTTCCTCGCACAGATACGCAGTATTTT. This translates into CASAPRVPRTDTQYF.

The chain uses TRBV29-1 and TRBJ2-1; the D is unclear. CDR1 is SQVTM and CDR2 is ANQGSEA in the germline V gene. This CDR3 region has 13 residues. V lost 6 bases and J lost 7, with 16 bases in between. CDR3 DNA: TGCAGCGTCCACATGGTTCCGCGGAATGAGCAGTTCTTC. Encoded protein: CSVHMVPRNEQFF.

The chain combines TRBV7-3 with TRBJ2-7; TRBD2 matches at 11 bases. The CDR3 is 15 residues long. Germline CDR1 reads SGHTA; CDR2 reads FQGTGA. Trimming removed 5 bases from V and 6 bases from J; junction bases left unmatched: 9. For the CDR3, the DNA is TGTGCCAGCAGCCCCAATAGCGGGAGGGCCTGCGAGCAGTACTTC. The encoded protein is CASSPNSGRACEQYF. Complete variable domain (other parts from reference TRBV7-3 and TRBJ2-7): GAGVSQTPSNKVTEKGKYVELRCDPISGHTALYWYRQSLGQGPEFLIYFQGTGAADDSGLPNDRFFAVRPEGSVSTLKIQRTERGDSAVYLCASSPNSGRACEQYFGPGTRLTVT.

This clonotype occurred a few times. V and J are TRBV20-1 and TRBJ1-2, with D perhaps TRBD1 (6 bases). V gave up 6 bases and J gave up 4 bases, with 21 bases separating them. Germline CDR1 DFQATT, CDR2 SNEGSKA (reference sequence). The CDR3 loop spans 15 amino acids. This chain's CDR3 is CSASAGAGATYGYTF. The CDR3 DNA reads as TGCAGTGCGTCCGCGGGGGCCGGGGCCACCTATGGCTACACCTTC.

This rearrangement joins TRBV12-3 or TRBV12-4 to TRBJ2-7, with D perhaps matching TRBD1 or TRBD2 (5 bases each). The end of the DNA fits TRBJ2-5 better, so the J call may be wrong. The CDR3 loop spans 17 amino acids. The CDR3 DNA follows: TGTGCCAGCAGTTTGTCTGGGACCCTCAACGGGGTAGAGACCCAGTACTTC. Its protein product is CASSLSGTLNGVETQYF.

This rearrangement joins TRBV7-3 to TRBJ2-5; TRBD1 might be the D (5 bases). CDR1 SGHTA and CDR2 FQGTGA come from the germline V gene. The CDR3 sequence is 15 residues long. The V end lost 5 bases, the J end lost 4 bases, and 17 bases lay between the germline ends. The DNA for the CDR3 is TGTGCCAGCAGCAACACAGGATCTTGGGGAGAGACCCAGTACTTC. Protein product: CASSNTGSWGETQYF.